One T cell receptor (beta chain) is described in this entry. This clonotype has more than one count but fewer than ten. The specificity of this receptor is unknown. One base away there is no much larger clone; base qualities are not given. Explained via the paper, the treatment or condition label denotes: live attenuated yellow fever vaccine strain. At each blood-draw timepoint, two biological replicates of bulk PBMCs were obtained. PBMCs were isolated from peripheral blood using a standard Ficoll-Paque protocol. RNA was extracted with TriZol from bulk PBMCs, CD4 and CD8 fractions, and dextramer-positive and dextramer-negative fractions. V and J lose 4 bases and 3 bases, and a span of 11 bases separates them. Spanning cysteine to phenylalanine, the CDR3 consists of 15 amino acids. The sequence is cut down to CDR3 DNA, 45 bases in frame from base 1. The germline V gene specifies SGHRS as CDR1 and YFSETQ as CDR2.

This specimen belongs to a study of T cells after yellow fever vaccination (dated by TCRdb to the late 2010s). In the study overall: The SMART-Seq v4 Ultra Low Input RNA kit was used to prepare libraries from fractions with low cell numbers. To follow T-cell clones before and after primary and booster YFV17D yellow fever vaccination, bulk TCR alpha and beta repertoires were sequenced over time. The cohort comprised two healthy male donors, one aged 18 to 29 and one aged 30 to 40 years. Blood was collected at multiple timepoints before and after primary and secondary immunization, and bulk PBMC replicates and cell subsets were isolated. Overall study results and their limits: After the booster, most of the clones that had expanded following primary vaccination were detected again (roughly 96% of CD4 and roughly nine tenths of CD8), which suggests that memory was broadly maintained. The study included only two donors, which limits how far the findings can be generalized. FACS-sorted repertoires could contain abundant contaminating clonotypes from the bulk population, so computational filtering was required. The secondary T-cell response was found to be weaker but faster than the primary response, with a peak reached on day 5 rather than on day 15. A small fraction of clonotypes appeared in both the CD4 and CD8 compartments, likely as a result of convergent recombination.

Sequencing took place on an Illumina NovaSeq 6000. TCR cDNA was made using 5'RACE template switching, a step that added a universal primer site and unique molecular identifiers. Priming of cDNA synthesis was performed from both the TCR alpha and TCR beta constant segments. Two PCR steps were used to amplify libraries, with sample barcodes and sequencing adapters being added in the second step. Sequencing of libraries was done on Illumina HiSeq 2500 (2x100 bp) or NovaSeq (2x150 bp). Turning to the authors' computational methods: Reads were demultiplexed and collapsed into UMI consensus sequences with MIGEC, and V(D)J alignment was performed with MiXCR. Using edgeR on replicate PBMC samples, clonotypes were called vaccine-responding if FDR was below 0.01 and the log2 fold change was above 5 up to day 15. CD4 or CD8 identity was assigned to each bulk clonotype according to whether the clonotype was present at higher abundance in the sequenced CD4 repertoire or the sequenced CD8 repertoire. TCRdb reran the public reads through fastp at Q25 and MiXCR, keeping productive beta chains. Rows are unified per CDR3 protein, each entry keeping the most common DNA and genes. These V and J calls originate from TCRdb's pipeline instead of the authors' own analysis. The sample table contains around 300,000 distinct CDR3 sequences; only one count was recorded for roughly 4.3% of them. The ten largest account for approximately 23% of the sample.

The sample was PBMCs, taken 5 days after the yellow fever booster vaccination. The V and J genes are TRBV5-1 and TRBJ1-6; perhaps TRBD1 is the D gene, with 5 bases matching. The receptor's source is a man younger than 35 who received the YFV17D yellow fever vaccine. The CDR3 has the sequence CASSDDRFYNSPLHF. DNA sequence: TGCGCCAGCAGCGATGACAGATTCTATAATTCACCCCTCCACTTT.